This entry describes one T cell receptor beta chain. TCRdb keeps only in-frame clones here, not all; method: immunoSEQ multiplex PCR. The table has roughly 160,000 clones, about nine tenths seen once; the top ten hold 2% to 3%. This entry belongs to a study of blood T cell repertoires in COVID-19. Study at large: Acute and convalescent COVID-19 specimens originated in the United States, Italy and Spain. From T cells, B-cell-depleted T cells, or PBMCs came the material, which was cDNA or gDNA.

Material for sequencing was peripheral blood. This sequence originates from a young man with acute or convalescent COVID-19.

The CDR3 reads CATSRVRGQGSPLHF. CDR3 coding DNA: TGTGCCACCAGCAGAGTCAGGGGGCAGGGTTCACCCCTCCACTTT. This chain links TRBV15 with TRBJ1-6, with TRBD1 matching 8 bases. This CDR3 comprises 15 residues. With V trimmed by 1 base and J by 9 bases, 5 bases remained unmatched. Germline CDR1 reads LNHNV; CDR2 reads YYDKDF (reference sequence).